This T cell receptor (beta chain) derives from a study of blood T cell repertoires in COVID-19. Study summary: Sites in the United States, Italy and Spain provided acute and convalescent COVID-19 samples. Sample material is recorded as cDNA or gDNA derived from T cells, B-cell-depleted T cells, or PBMCs.

The germline V gene has CDR1 MNHEY and CDR2 SVGAGI. Trimming cost V 5 bases and J 6 bases; bases outside gene matches: 4. This CDR3 spans 13 amino acids. This clone occurred a few times. In the study's own analysis: From reference gene primer amplification, estimates of nucleated cell counts were derived. Clones were read by immunoSEQ multiplex PCR, and TCRdb kept only the in-frame ones, dropping some. The DNA was the basis for D and trimming; V, J and clone size are from that table. The sample lists 90,000 to 110,000 clones, roughly 87% occurring once. The sequence was collected from a man in his fifties or sixties with acute or convalescent COVID-19. The gene calls are TRBV6-5 and TRBJ1-5; 7 bases map to TRBD1. Sequencing was done on a sample of peripheral blood. The CDR3 reads CASSQGVSQPQHF. CDR3 bases: TGTGCCAGCAGTCAGGGGGTGAGTCAGCCCCAGCATTTT.